The rows below give T cell receptor beta chains drawn from one sample of a study of T-cell reconstitution after alpha-beta-depleted transplantation in children. TCRdb processed the PCR reads anew with MiXCR; each CDR3 protein has one entry. The profile shows about 500,000 distinct CDR3 sequences, 32% of them singletons. This sample comprised PBMCs from the stem cell graft donor, obtained from the stem cell graft. The receptor set was obtained from a human donor who donated a stem cell graft to a child with aplastic anemia. The CDR3 runs from the conserved cysteine through the conserved F or W. The D gene is left open where the match is weak. Expanded clones get a size class; other rows say once, few or many, or leave the size out.

D	V	J	size	DNA	CDR3
NA	TRBV20-1	TRBJ2-5	many	TGCAGTGCTAGATCGCGGACGGCCCAAGAGACCCAGTACTTC	CSARSRTAQETQYF
NA	TRBV13	TRBJ1-1	NA	TGTGCCAGCAGCTTAACGGTAATGAACACTGAAGCTTTCTTT	CASSLTVMNTEAFF
NA	TRBV29-1	TRBJ1-1	few	TGCAGCGTTGATCATGGGGAGGGAGCTGAAGCTTTCTTT	CSVDHGEGAEAFF
TRBD2	TRBV4-2	TRBJ2-1	NA	TGTGCCAGCAGCCTTACGACTAGCGGGACAGGTAATGAGCAGTTCTTC	CASSLTTSGTGNEQFF
TRBD2	TRBV19	TRBJ2-3	NA	TGTGCCAGTAGTATGAGGAGACTAGCGACAGATACGCAGTATTTT	CASSMRRLATDTQYF
NA	TRBV20-1	TRBJ1-5	few	TGCAGTGCTAGAGATCCTAATAGACAGGTCCGAAGCAATCAGCCCCAGCATTTT	CSARDPNRQVRSNQPQHF
NA	TRBV19	TRBJ1-1	NA	TGTGCCAGTAGTATTGATTTGGGACCATCAGGCGTTGTAACTGAAGCTTTCTTT	CASSIDLGPSGVVTEAFF
NA	TRBV20-1	TRBJ1-4	few	TGCAGTGCTAGCGACCCTGGCACTCGGGGCGAAAAACTGTTTTTT	CSASDPGTRGEKLFF
TRBD2	TRBV18	TRBJ2-1	few	TGTGCCAGCTCACCGCCGGGACTAGCGCAGTTCTTC	CASSPPGLAQFF
TRBD1	TRBV20-1	TRBJ1-5	NA	TGCAGTGCTAGAGATCGGGGGGGACAGGATCGCCAGCCCCAGCATTTT	CSARDRGGQDRQPQHF
NA	TRBV18	TRBJ2-2	NA	TGTGCCAGCTCACCTCAGTCCTATCTGAACACCGGGGAGCTGTTTTTT	CASSPQSYLNTGELFF
TRBD2	TRBV20-1	TRBJ2-1	few	TGCAGTGCTAGACTCCCTGCCAGGACTAGCGGGAGGCCTTTGGGCAATGAGCAGTTCTTC	CSARLPARTSGRPLGNEQFF
TRBD2	TRBV6-2/TRBV6-3	TRBJ2-5	NA	TGTGCCAGCAGAGGCGGGACTAGCGGGAGGAAGACCCAGTACTTC	CASRGGTSGRKTQYF
TRBD2	TRBV29-1	TRBJ2-2	few	TGCAGCGCGGGCGGGAGTTACTTCTCTCCCGGCACCGGGGAGCTGTTTTTT	CSAGGSYFSPGTGELFF
TRBD2	TRBV5-1	TRBJ2-1	NA	TGCGCCAGCAGCTTGGCTCTCCCCGGGGACTACTATTTCAATGAGCAGTTCTTC	CASSLALPGDYYFNEQFF
NA	TRBV12-3/TRBV12-4	TRBJ2-7	few	TGTGCCAGCAGCCGAGGTAGCTCCTACGAGCAGTACTTC	CASSRGSSYEQYF
TRBD1	TRBV19	TRBJ1-5	few	TGTGCCAGTAGTGGGACAGCGCGGAGCAATCAGCCCCAGCATTTT	CASSGTARSNQPQHF
NA	TRBV20-1	TRBJ2-3	NA	TGCAGTGCTAGAGCGGAAAGCACAGATACGCAGTATTTT	CSARAESTDTQYF
NA	TRBV29-1	TRBJ1-5	NA	TGCAGCGTGAGGACAGCTAATCAGCCCCAGCATTTT	CSVRTANQPQHF
NA	TRBV5-1	TRBJ2-3	few	TGCGCCAGCAGCTTGGGGCCGAGAATCACAGATACGCAGTATTTT	CASSLGPRITDTQYF
NA	TRBV7-8	TRBJ2-3	few	TGTGCCAGCAGCTCCCTAGCGTTGGCTAGCACAGATACGCAGTATTTT	CASSSLALASTDTQYF
NA	TRBV7-9	TRBJ2-5	few	TGTGCCAGCAGCTTAGATGACTACCAAGAGACCCAGTACTTC	CASSLDDYQETQYF
NA	TRBV5-5	TRBJ2-1	few	TGTGCCAGCAGCTTGAGTGTGGGCATTACCGCCTACAATGAGCAGTTCTTC	CASSLSVGITAYNEQFF
TRBD2	TRBV7-9	TRBJ2-2	NA	TGTGCCAGCAGCTCGAAACCTAGCGGGAGCTTCACCGGGGAGCTGTTTTTT	CASSSKPSGSFTGELFF
NA	TRBV6-5	TRBJ2-1	few	TGTGCCAGCAGTTATCGTTTGGGGGTCAGCTCCTACAATGAGCAGTTCTTC	CASSYRLGVSSYNEQFF
NA	TRBV9	TRBJ2-1	NA	TGTGCCAGCAGCGCAACCACTAGCAATAATGAGCAGTTCTTC	CASSATTSNNEQFF
TRBD2	TRBV5-1	TRBJ2-5	many	TGTGCCAGCAGCTTAGCGGGAGGACAAGAGACCCAGTACTTC	CASSLAGGQETQYF
TRBD2	TRBV12-3/TRBV12-4	TRBJ2-5	few	TGTGCCAGCAGTTTCCAGTCCAGCGGGGGGCCGGAGACCCAGTACTTC	CASSFQSSGGPETQYF
NA	TRBV20-1	TRBJ1-2	NA	TGCAGTGCCACTCTAAAACTCTATGGCTACACCTTC	CSATLKLYGYTF
TRBD1	TRBV12-3/TRBV12-4	TRBJ1-4	NA	TGTGCCAGCAGTTTGGACAGGGTTAATGAAAAACTGTTTTTT	CASSLDRVNEKLFF
NA	TRBV4-3	TRBJ2-2	NA	TGCGCCAGCAGCCAAGGGCTCAAGTTCTCCGGGGAGCTGTTTTTT	CASSQGLKFSGELFF
TRBD2	TRBV28	TRBJ2-1	NA	TGTGCCAGCAGTTTTCGCGGGACTAGGCAGTTCTTC	CASSFRGTRQFF
NA	TRBV20-1	TRBJ1-5	few	TGCAGTGCTAGAGATCGGCGGGGTCAGCCCCAGCATTTT	CSARDRRGQPQHF
NA	TRBV3-1	TRBJ1-1	few	TGTGCCAGCAGCCAAGTGGACACTGAAGCTTTCTTT	CASSQVDTEAFF
TRBD1	TRBV7-2	TRBJ2-5	NA	TGTGCCAGCAGCTCGCAATGGGGGACAGGAGAGACCCAGTACTTC	CASSSQWGTGETQYF
TRBD2	TRBV20-1	TRBJ2-7	few	TGCAGTGCTAGAGATCTGGTAGCGGGAGCCTACGAGCAGTACTTC	CSARDLVAGAYEQYF
TRBD2	TRBV24-1	TRBJ2-1	NA	TGTGCCACCAGTGATGGAGTGATCATAGCGGGAGGTAACAACAATGAGCAGTTCTTC	CATSDGVIIAGGNNNEQFF
NA	TRBV5-1	TRBJ2-5	once	TGCGCCGGCAGCTCTCAAGAGACCCAGTACTTC	CAGSSQETQYF
NA	TRBV10-3	TRBJ1-3	NA	TGTGCCATCAGTGAGTCAGATCTGGCAGGGGTCGGAAACACCATATATTTT	CAISESDLAGVGNTIYF
TRBD2	TRBV29-1	TRBJ2-1	many	TGCAGCGTCCCCCTCGGAGCGGGAGTCGGAAATGAGCAGTTCTTC	CSVPLGAGVGNEQFF
NA	TRBV11-2	TRBJ1-1	few	TGTGCCAGCAGCTCCCAAGGCAGGGGAGGTGAAGCTTTCTTT	CASSSQGRGGEAFF
TRBD2	TRBV5-4	TRBJ2-1	NA	TGTGCCAGCAGCTTGGCACTAGCGGGGAGCACCCGGCAGTTCTTC	CASSLALAGSTRQFF
TRBD1	TRBV4-3	TRBJ1-2	few	TGCGCCAGCAGCCGCAGGACAGGGGGTTATGGCTACACCTTC	CASSRRTGGYGYTF
NA	TRBV7-2	TRBJ2-1	NA	TGTGCCAGCAGCTTAGTCGCTGGAAGCTCCTACAATGAGCAGTTCTTC	CASSLVAGSSYNEQFF
NA	TRBV4-1	TRBJ1-1	NA	TGCGCCAGCAGCCAAGGAAGCTTACAGATGGGGGCTTTCTTT	CASSQGSLQMGAFF